This T cell receptor (beta chain) was found in a study of post-analysis software for immune sequencing data. Study summary: The cohort encompassed relapsing-remitting, secondary progressive and progressive-relapsing multiple sclerosis disease courses.

This clonotype appeared many times. Its antigen is unknown. General study findings and limits: Among multiple sclerosis patients, normalized Chao1 diversity was significantly below that of controls. When the samples were clustered directly with F measure, those that had been prepared in the same batch showed strong co-clustering.

Presence of unique molecular identifiers characterized the TCR beta cDNA libraries. Yield was 450,000 to 650,000 cDNA molecules from roughly 1 to 10 million T cells. TCRdb re-called the PCR reads through MiXCR, storing one row per CDR3 protein. The table lists 700,000 to 800,000 distinct CDR3 sequences, around 27% of them singletons. Source material: blood. The TCR sequence derives from a girl aged 5 to 17 with multiple sclerosis.

The DNA of the CDR3 is TGTGCCAGCAGTTCCTCGGGACTGGGGACCTCAGATACGCAGTATTTT. As protein: CASSSSGLGTSDTQYF. The chain is built from TRBV28 and TRBJ2-3, with D possibly matching TRBD2 (6 bases). This CDR3 has 16 residues. Trimming shortened V by 4 bases and J by 4 bases, and 18 bases separated the two germline ends. Germline V gene lookup returns CDR1 MDHEN and CDR2 SYDVKM.